This T cell receptor (beta chain) comes out of a study of T cell responses to AZD1222 COVID-19 vaccine. Study-wide results and limits: Researchers took repertoire samples only after the peak T cell response had come. Only a handful of AZD1222 recipients were seropositive at baseline. Most donors were white British, females outnumbered males, and clonal diversity was possibly underestimated. Unmutated variant regions are reportedly the target of nearly half of TCRs that are spike-specific.

Assay: immunoSEQ multiplex PCR; the TCRdb copy retains only in-frame clones and omits some. The sample yields about 150,000 clones, around 89% seen once. To note about this clone: The antigen is not known.

The material was peripheral blood, obtained on day 0 of AZD1222 vaccination. The source of this sequence is an adult in good health.

The CDR3 DNA reads as TGTGCCAGCAGACCCGGGCCCGCCGAGGGTGAAAAACTGTTTTTT. It specifies CASRPGPAEGEKLFF. The chain is built from TRBV11-2 and TRBJ1-4, with no clear D. The CDR3 extends over 15 amino acids. Germline values: CDR1 SGHAT, CDR2 FQNNGV. With 6 bases removed from V and 7 bases from J, the gap between germline ends came to 18 bases.